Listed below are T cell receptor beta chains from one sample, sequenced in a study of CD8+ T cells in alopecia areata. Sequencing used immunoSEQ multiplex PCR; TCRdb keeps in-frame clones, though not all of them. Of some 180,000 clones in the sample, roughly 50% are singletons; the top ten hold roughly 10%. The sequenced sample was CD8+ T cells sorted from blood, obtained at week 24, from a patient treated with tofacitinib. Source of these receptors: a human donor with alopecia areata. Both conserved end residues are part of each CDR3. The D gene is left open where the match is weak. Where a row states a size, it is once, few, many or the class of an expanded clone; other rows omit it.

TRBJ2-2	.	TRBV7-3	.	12	TGTGCCAGCAGCTTAAGAACCGGGGAGCTGTTTTTT	CASSLRTGELFF
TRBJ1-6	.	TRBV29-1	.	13	TGCAGCGTTGGGGTGGACAGTAATTCACCCCTCCACTTT	CSVGVDSNSPLHF
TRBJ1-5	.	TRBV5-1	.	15	TGCGCCAGCAGCTTGGTAGGGGATAGCAATCAGCCCCAGCATTTT	CASSLVGDSNQPQHF
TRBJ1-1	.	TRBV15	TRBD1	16	TGTGCCACCAGCACCCGGGACAGGGATCGGGGCACTGAAGCTTTCTTT	CATSTRDRDRGTEAFF
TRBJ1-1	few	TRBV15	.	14	TGTGCCACCAGCAGAGTTAGGCAGAACACTGAAGCTTTCTTT	CATSRVRQNTEAFF
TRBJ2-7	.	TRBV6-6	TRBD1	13	TGTGCCAGCAGCGGGACAGGGGCTCAAGAGCAGTACTTC	CASSGTGAQEQYF
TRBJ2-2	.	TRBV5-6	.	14	TGTGCCAGCAGCTTGGCCGAGAACACCGGGGAGCTGTTTTTT	CASSLAENTGELFF
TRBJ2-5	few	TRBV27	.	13	TGTGCCAGCAGATCCATCAGCCAAGAGACCCAGTACTTC	CASRSISQETQYF
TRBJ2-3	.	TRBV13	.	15	TGTGCCAGCAGCTTAACAGGGCCGAGCACAGATACGCAGTATTTT	CASSLTGPSTDTQYF
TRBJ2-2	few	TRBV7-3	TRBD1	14	TGTGCCAGCAGCTCGCAGGGGGCTACCGGGGAGCTGTTTTTT	CASSSQGATGELFF
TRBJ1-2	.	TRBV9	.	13	TGTGCCAGCAGGGCGTCCAGCTCCTATGGCTACACCTTC	CASRASSSYGYTF
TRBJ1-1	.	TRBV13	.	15	TGTGCCAGCAGCGCCCGGGGCAGGGGTGTTTCTGAAGCTTTCTTT	CASSARGRGVSEAFF
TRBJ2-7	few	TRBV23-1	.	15	TGCGCCAGCACAGAGGCAGACCTCAGCTCCTACGAGCAGTACTTC	CASTEADLSSYEQYF
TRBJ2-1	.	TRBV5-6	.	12	TGTGCCAGCAGCTTGGGAGCCAATGAGCAGTTCTTC	CASSLGANEQFF
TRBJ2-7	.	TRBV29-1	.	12	TGCAGCGTTGAAGATGTCAGTGGGGAGCAGTACTTC	CSVEDVSGEQYF
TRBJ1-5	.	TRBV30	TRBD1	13	TGTGCCTGGAGTGTACAGGGGAATCAGCCCCAGCATTTT	CAWSVQGNQPQHF
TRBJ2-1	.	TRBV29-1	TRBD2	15	TGCAGCGTTGAAAGGGCGGGGGACGCCTACAATGAGCAGTTCTTC	CSVERAGDAYNEQFF
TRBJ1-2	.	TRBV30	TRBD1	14	TGTGCCTGGAGTTCCACAGGGGGCGGCGATGGCTACACCTTC	CAWSSTGGGDGYTF
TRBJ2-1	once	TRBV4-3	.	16	TGCGCCAGCAGCCAAGATCCCTTTGGAGAGAACAATGAGCAGTTCTTC	CASSQDPFGENNEQFF
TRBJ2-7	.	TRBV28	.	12	TGTGCCAGCAGCCCAGGGGGGGGGCTGAAGTACTTC	CASSPGGGLKYF
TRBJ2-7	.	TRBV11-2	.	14	TGTGCCAGCAGCTCCCCCGTGGGGTTCTCCGAGCAGTACTTC	CASSSPVGFSEQYF
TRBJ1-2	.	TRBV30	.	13	TGTGCCTGGACGCAGACAGCTAACTATGGCTACACCTTC	CAWTQTANYGYTF
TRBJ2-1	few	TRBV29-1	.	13	TGCAGCGTTGGGCGGGGGCCCTACAATGAGCAGTTCTTC	CSVGRGPYNEQFF
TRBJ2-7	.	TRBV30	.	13	TGTGCCTGGAGTGGTCAGCAGGTTTACGAGCAGTACTTC	CAWSGQQVYEQYF